This T cell receptor (beta chain) originates from a study of blood T cell repertoires in COVID-19. Across the whole study: In each case, the material was cDNA or gDNA derived from T cells, B-cell-depleted T cells, or PBMCs.

This CDR3 contains 13 residues. The V gene lost 3 bases and the J gene lost 5 bases, with 10 bases spanning the gap. Germline V gene sequence: CDR1 SGDLS, CDR2 YYNGEE. How the authors handled the data: Amplification with reference gene primers provided the estimates of nucleated cell counts. Here immunoSEQ multiplex PCR was the method, and the copy in TCRdb shows in-frame clones only, minus some. The V and J calls and clone size come from that table; D and trimming were worked out from the DNA. Of some 17,000 clones in the sample, approximately 90% were seen once. This clonotype originated in a man in his 60s with active COVID-19. Sequenced sample: peripheral blood. This chain uses TRBV9 with TRBJ2-3, with D perhaps TRBD2 (5 bases). In DNA, the CDR3 is TGTGCCAGCAGCGGACATGAGGGAGATACGCAGTATTTT. Translating gives CASSGHEGDTQYF.